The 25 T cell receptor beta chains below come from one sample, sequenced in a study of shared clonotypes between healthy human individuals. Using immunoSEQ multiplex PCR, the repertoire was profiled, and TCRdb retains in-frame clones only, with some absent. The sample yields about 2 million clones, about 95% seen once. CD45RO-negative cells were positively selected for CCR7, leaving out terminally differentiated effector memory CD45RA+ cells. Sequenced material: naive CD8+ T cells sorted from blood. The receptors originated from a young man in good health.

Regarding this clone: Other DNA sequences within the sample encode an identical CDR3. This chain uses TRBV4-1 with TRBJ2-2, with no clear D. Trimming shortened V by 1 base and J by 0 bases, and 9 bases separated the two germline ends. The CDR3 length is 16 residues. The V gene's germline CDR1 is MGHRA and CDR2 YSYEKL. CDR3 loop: CASSQVAGANTGELFF. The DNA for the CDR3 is TGCGCCAGCAGCCAAGTCGCCGGAGCGAACACCGGGGAGCTGTTTTTT.

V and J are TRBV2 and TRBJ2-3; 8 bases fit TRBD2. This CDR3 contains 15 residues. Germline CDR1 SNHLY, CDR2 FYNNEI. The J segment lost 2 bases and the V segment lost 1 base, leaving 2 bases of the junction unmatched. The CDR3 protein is CASSEGTSTTDTQYF. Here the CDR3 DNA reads TGTGCCAGCAGTGAAGGGACTAGCACCACAGATACGCAGTATTTT.

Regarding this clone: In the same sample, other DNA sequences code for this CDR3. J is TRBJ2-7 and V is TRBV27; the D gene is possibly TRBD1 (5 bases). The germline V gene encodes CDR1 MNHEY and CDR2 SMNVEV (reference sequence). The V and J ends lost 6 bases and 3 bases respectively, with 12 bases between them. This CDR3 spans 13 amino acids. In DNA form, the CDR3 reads TGTGCCAGCAGCTATCGACAGAACTACGAGCAGTACTTC. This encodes CASSYRQNYEQYF.

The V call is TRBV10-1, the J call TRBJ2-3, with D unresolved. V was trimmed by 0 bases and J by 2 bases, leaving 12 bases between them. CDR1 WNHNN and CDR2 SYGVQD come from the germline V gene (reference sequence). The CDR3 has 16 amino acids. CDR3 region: CASSESSRSNTDTQYF. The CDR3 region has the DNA TGCGCCAGCAGTGAGTCTTCGCGGAGCAACACAGATACGCAGTATTTT.

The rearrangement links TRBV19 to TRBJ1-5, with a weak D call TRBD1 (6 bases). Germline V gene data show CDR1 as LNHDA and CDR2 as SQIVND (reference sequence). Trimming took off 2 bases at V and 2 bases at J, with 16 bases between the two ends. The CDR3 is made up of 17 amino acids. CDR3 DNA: TGTGCCAGTAGTATAAGTTACAGGGATAGGGGCAATCAGCCCCAGCATTTT. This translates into CASSISYRDRGNQPQHF.

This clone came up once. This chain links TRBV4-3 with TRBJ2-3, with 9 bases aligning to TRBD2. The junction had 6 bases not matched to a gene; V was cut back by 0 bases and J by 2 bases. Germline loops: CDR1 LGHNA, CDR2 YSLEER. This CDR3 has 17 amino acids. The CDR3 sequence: CASSQDGLAGFTDTQYF. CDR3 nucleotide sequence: TGCGCCAGCAGCCAAGATGGGCTAGCGGGGTTCACAGATACGCAGTATTTT.

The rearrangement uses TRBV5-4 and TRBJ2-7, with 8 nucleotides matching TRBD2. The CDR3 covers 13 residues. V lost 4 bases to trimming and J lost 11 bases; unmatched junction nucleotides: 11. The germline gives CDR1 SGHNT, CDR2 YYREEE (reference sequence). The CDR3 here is CASSLTIAGFEYF. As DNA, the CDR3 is TGTGCCAGCAGCCTGACCATAGCGGGATTCGAGTACTTC. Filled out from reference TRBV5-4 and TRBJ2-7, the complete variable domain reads ETGVTQSPTHLIKTRGQQVTLRCSSQSGHNTVSWYQQALGQGPQFIFQYYREEENGRGNFPPRFSGLQFPNYSSELNVNALELDDSALYLCASSLTIAGFEYFGPGTRLTVT.

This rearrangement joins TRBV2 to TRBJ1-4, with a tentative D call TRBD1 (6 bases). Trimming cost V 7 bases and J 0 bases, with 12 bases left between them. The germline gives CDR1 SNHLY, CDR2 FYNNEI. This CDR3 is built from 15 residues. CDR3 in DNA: TGTGCCAGCAATGATAGGACAGCAACTAATGAAAAACTGTTTTTT. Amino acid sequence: CASNDRTATNEKLFF.

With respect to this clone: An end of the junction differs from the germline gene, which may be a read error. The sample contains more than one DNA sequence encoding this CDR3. The DNA of the CDR3 is TGCAGCGTGGAAGACAGGGACTCCTACGAGCAGTACTTC. It encodes CSVEDRDSYEQYF. V usage is TRBV29-1 and J usage is TRBJ2-7; 7 bases match TRBD1. The germline gives CDR1 SQVTM, CDR2 ANQGSEA. There are 13 residues in the CDR3.

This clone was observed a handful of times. The CDR3 spells CASSVDRAHEQYF. The CDR3 coding sequence is TGTGCCAGCAGTGTCGACAGGGCCCACGAGCAGTACTTC. The rearrangement uses TRBV27 and TRBJ2-7; TRBD1 agrees at 7 bases. This CDR3 spans 13 amino acids. Germline CDR1 MNHEY, CDR2 SMNVEV (reference sequence). J gave up 5 bases and V 5 bases, and 6 bases lay outside the gene matches.

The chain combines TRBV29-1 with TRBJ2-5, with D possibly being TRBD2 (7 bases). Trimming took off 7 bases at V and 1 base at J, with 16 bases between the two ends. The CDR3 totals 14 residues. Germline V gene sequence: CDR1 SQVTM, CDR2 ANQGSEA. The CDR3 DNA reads TGCAGCGGCCATAGTGGGGGGGCCCAAGAGACCCAGTACTTC. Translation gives CSGHSGGAQETQYF. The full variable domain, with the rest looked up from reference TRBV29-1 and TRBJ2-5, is SAVISQKPSRDICQRGTSLTIQCQVDSQVTMMFWYRQQPGQSLTLIATANQGSEATYESGFVIDKFPISRPNLTFSTLTVSNMSPEDSSIYLCSGHSGGAQETQYFGPGTRLLVL.

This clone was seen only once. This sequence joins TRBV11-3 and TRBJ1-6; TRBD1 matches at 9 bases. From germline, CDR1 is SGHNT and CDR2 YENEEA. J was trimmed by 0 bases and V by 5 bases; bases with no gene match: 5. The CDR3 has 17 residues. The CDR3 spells CASSRGQGNSYNSPLHF. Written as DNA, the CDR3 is TGTGCCAGCAGCCGCGGACAGGGGAACTCCTATAATTCACCCCTCCACTTT.

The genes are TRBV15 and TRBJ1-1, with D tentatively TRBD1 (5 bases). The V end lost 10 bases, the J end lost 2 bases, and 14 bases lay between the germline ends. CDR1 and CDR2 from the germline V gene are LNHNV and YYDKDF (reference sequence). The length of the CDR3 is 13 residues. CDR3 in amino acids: CAIRGKQNTEAFF. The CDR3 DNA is TGTGCCATCCGGGGGAAACAAAACACTGAAGCTTTCTTT.

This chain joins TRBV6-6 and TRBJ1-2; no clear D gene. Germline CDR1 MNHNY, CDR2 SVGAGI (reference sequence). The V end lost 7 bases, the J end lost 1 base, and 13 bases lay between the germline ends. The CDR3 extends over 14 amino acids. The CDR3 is CASNEDPYNYGYTF. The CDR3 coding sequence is TGTGCCAGCAACGAAGACCCTTATAACTATGGCTACACCTTC.

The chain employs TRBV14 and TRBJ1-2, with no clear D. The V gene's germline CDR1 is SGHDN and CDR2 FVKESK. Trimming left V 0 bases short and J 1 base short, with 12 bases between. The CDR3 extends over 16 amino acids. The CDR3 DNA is TGTGCCAGCAGCCAAGATCTGGGAGTAATTAACTATGGCTACACCTTC. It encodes CASSQDLGVINYGYTF.

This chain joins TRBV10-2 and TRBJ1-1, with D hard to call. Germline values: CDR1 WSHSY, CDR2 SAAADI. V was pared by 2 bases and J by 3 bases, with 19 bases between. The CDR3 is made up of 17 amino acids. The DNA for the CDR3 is TGCGCCAGCAGTGAGACCCGAATGATCCGTGGGGACACTGAAGCTTTCTTT. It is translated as CASSETRMIRGDTEAFF.

The CDR3 protein is CASSLGGANEQFF. The CDR3 bases are TGTGCCAGCAGCTTAGGGGGGGCTAATGAGCAGTTCTTC. V is TRBV5-6 and J is TRBJ2-1; D possibly corresponds to TRBD2 (7 bases). V lost 2 bases, J lost 7 bases, and 10 bases lay in between. The CDR3 length is 13 residues. Germline V gene data show CDR1 as SGHDT and CDR2 as YYEEEE.

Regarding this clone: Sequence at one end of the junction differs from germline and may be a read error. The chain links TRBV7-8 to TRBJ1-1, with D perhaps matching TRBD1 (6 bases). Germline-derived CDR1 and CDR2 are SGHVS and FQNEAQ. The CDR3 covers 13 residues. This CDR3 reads CASSLRGVRETFF. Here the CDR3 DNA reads TGTGCCAGCAGCTTAAGGGGGGTACGTGAAACTTTCTTT.

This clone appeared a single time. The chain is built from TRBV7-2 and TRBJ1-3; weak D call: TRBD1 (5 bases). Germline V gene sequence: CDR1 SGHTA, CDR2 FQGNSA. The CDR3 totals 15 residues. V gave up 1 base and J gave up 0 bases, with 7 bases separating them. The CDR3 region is CASSLDRTSGNTIYF. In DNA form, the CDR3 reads TGTGCCAGCAGCTTAGACAGGACCTCTGGAAACACCATATATTTT.

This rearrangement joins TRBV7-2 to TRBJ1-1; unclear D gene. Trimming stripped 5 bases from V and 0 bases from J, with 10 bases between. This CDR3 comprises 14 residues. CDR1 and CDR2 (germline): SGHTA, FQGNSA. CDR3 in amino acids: CASSPPYMNTEAFF. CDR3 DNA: TGTGCCAGCAGCCCCCCCTATATGAACACTGAAGCTTTCTTT.

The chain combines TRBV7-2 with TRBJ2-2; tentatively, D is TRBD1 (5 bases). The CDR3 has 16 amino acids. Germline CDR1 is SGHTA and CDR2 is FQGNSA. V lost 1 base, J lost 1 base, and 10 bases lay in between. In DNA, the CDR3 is TGTGCCAGCAGCTTAGGCAGGGCAGGGAACACCGGGGAGCTGTTTTTT. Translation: CASSLGRAGNTGELFF.

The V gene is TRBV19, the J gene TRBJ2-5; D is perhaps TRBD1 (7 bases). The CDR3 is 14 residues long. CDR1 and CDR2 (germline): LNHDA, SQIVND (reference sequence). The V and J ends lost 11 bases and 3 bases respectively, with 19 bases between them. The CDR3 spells CASGGPGEEETQYF. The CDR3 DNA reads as TGTGCCTCAGGGGGGCCGGGAGAAGAAGAGACCCAGTACTTC.

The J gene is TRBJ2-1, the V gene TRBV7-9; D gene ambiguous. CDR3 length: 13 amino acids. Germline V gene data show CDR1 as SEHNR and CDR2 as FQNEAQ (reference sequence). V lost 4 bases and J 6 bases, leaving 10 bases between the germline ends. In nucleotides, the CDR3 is TGTGCCAGCAGCTCCCCTTACACCAATGAGCAGTTCTTC. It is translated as CASSSPYTNEQFF.

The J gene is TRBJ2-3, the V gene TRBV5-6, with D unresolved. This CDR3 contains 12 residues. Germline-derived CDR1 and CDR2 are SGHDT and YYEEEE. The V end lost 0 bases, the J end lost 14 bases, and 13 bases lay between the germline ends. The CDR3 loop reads CASSLDSSARYF. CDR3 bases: TGTGCCAGCAGCTTGGATAGTTCCGCGCGGTATTTT.

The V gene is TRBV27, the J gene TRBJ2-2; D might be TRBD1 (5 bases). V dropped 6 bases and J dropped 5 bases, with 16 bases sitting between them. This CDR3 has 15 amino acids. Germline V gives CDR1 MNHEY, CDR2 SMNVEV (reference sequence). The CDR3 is CASSLVGPGTGELFF. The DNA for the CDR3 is TGTGCCAGCAGCCTGGTGGGCCCAGGGACCGGGGAGCTGTTTTTT.